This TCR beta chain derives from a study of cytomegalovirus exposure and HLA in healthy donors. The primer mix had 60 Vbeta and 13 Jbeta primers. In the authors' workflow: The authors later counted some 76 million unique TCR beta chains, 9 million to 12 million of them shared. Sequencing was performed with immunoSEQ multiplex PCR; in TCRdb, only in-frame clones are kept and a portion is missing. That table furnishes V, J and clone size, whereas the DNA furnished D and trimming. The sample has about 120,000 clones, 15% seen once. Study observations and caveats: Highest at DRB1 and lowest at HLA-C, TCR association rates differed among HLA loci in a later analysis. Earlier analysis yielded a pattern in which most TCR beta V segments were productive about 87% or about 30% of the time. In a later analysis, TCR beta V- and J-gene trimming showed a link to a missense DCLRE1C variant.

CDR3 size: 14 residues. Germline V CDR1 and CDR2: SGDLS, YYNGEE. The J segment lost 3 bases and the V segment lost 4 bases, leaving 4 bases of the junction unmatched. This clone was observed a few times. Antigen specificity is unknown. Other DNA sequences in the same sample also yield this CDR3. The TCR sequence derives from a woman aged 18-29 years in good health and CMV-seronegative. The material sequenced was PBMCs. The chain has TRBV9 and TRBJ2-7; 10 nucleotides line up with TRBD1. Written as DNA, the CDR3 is TGTGCCAGCAGCCCTCGGACAGGGGGCTACGAGCAGTACTTC. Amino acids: CASSPRTGGYEQYF.